Sequencing of this TCR beta chain was carried out in a study of synovial regulatory T cells in juvenile arthritis (dated by TCRdb to between 2014 and 2017). With respect to the entire study: Among the sequenced patients, three were classified as therapy-naive, methotrexate plus infliximab was given to one, methotrexate was given to over five, and treatment information was unavailable for one. Using matched patient samples, the researchers compared TCRbeta CDR3 repertoires across three groups: blood iaTreg cells, other blood Treg cells and synovial fluid Treg cells. Effector T cell subsets from the study cohort were also sequenced for comparisons, but the Treg dataset by itself includes only blood Treg cells and synovial fluid Treg cells. The TCR repertoire comparisons covered Treg and Teff subsets from about a dozen JIA patients with active disease. Results and caveats for the whole study, not just this receptor: TCR diversity was lower in blood iaTreg cells than in other blood Treg cells, which is consistent with antigen-driven expansion. Synovial Treg cells shared more CDR3 sequences with iaTreg cells than with other blood Treg cells, and Chao-Jaccard similarity confirmed that synovial Treg cells were more closely related to iaTreg cells. iaTreg TCR repertoires were found to be largely private across patients and to partially overlap with synovial Teff and blood CPL repertoires.

The donors for the TCR repertoire analysis were approximately eleven juvenile idiopathic arthritis patients with active disease who had not reached inactive disease, of whom 3 were polyarticular and 8 were oligoarticular. A median age of around 11 years (range about 2.1-25) and a median disease duration of about 7 years (range 0.2-19.1) were recorded for the TCR-sequenced patients. The samples used for TCR repertoire analysis were collected at two centres in Italy. Peripheral blood mononuclear cells were isolated using a Histopaque-1077 density gradient and were cryopreserved in around 90% FCS with about 10% DMSO. Comment on this clone: Its specific antigen is unknown.

CDR1 MDHEN and CDR2 SYDVKM were looked up in the germline V gene. Taken from cysteine to phenylalanine, the CDR3 has 12 residues. No nucleotide data were recorded. The receptor library was made with the immunoSEQ multiplex PCR assay. Adaptive Biotechnologies carried out the TCRbeta CDR3 sequencing. The study's own analysis went as follows. Repertoire similarity was assessed with the Chao-modified Jaccard index and with the median clonotype overlap from 200 random subsamples of equal sample size. The similarity analyses were run on either productive nucleotide sequences or amino acid sequences translated in silico. To compare repertoires, the researchers applied hierarchical clustering with single linkage as well as t-SNE, based on Chao-modified Jaccard distances. Repertoire diversity was assessed with the Renyi index over a range of alpha values after the sample sizes were normalised. What TCRdb holds here is the immuneACCESS table cut down to in-frame rearrangements. Part of the clones is not present; checked against another copy, under half of the missing clones reflect an unresolved V gene, and the others are unexplained. That table gives V, J and clone size, and the DNA gave D and trimming. The record for this sample contains about 10,000 clones. The top ten clonotypes cover approximately 0.99% of the sample.

The sample consisted of Treg cells from blood. The meaning of the sample's cell subset or site label: remaining (HLA-DR-negative) circulating blood Treg cells. This TCR was recovered from a donor aged 2-29 years with juvenile idiopathic arthritis. The V and J genes are TRBV28 and TRBJ1-1. CDR3 sequence: CASKVRNTEAFF.